What follows are 18 T cell receptor beta chains derived from one specimen sequenced in a study of shared clonotypes between healthy human individuals. The data were produced by immunoSEQ multiplex PCR, yet TCRdb's version contains in-frame clones alone and is incomplete. The data show about 1.4 million clones, around 95% seen once. The sample comprised naive CD4+ T cells sorted from blood. Noted subset: CD45RA+ positively selected. These TCRs come from a man aged 25-45 years in good health.

A word on this clone: Other DNA sequences of this sample code for an identical CDR3. The rearrangement links TRBV9 to TRBJ2-3; the D gene is possibly TRBD2 (6 bases). CDR1 and CDR2 from the germline V gene are SGDLS and YYNGEE. V lost 3 bases and J lost 3, with 11 bases in between. The CDR3 consists of 14 residues. The CDR3, as DNA: TGTGCCAGCAGCGCTGGGGGAGGAACAGATACGCAGTATTTT. Amino acid sequence: CASSAGGGTDTQYF.

The chain couples TRBV28 to TRBJ2-2; 7 bases line up with TRBD1. Trimming at V came to 6 bases and at J to 7 bases, leaving 8 bases not matched to a gene. The CDR3 totals 14 residues. Looked up from germline, CDR1 is MDHEN and CDR2 is SYDVKM. CDR3 DNA: TGTGCCAGCAGACTTCGACAGGGTATCGGGGAGCTGTTTTTT. This gives the protein CASRLRQGIGELFF.

The chain combines TRBV2 with TRBJ2-1; 9 nucleotides line up with TRBD2. The V gene's germline CDR1 is SNHLY and CDR2 FYNNEI. The CDR3 sequence is 14 residues long. V trimming: 7 bases; J trimming: 9 bases; junction bases outside the gene matches: 10. Written as DNA, the CDR3 is TGTGCCAGCAATATAGCGGGAGAGATCGGTGAGCAGTTCTTC. It encodes CASNIAGEIGEQFF.

As for this clone: At one end the junction does not follow the germline gene, possibly because of a read error. The rearrangement links TRBV19 to TRBJ2-3, with unresolved D. From germline, CDR1 is LNHDA and CDR2 SQIVND (reference sequence). The CDR3 is made up of 12 amino acids. As DNA, the CDR3 is TGTGCCGGTAGGGAAAGCACAGATACGCAGTATTTT. It encodes CAGRESTDTQYF.

J is TRBJ2-3 and V is TRBV7-2; 9 bases map to TRBD2. V lost 6 bases, J lost 12 bases, and 10 bases stayed unmatched. The CDR3 extends over 13 amino acids. Germline lookup yields CDR1 SGHTA and CDR2 FQGNSA. The CDR3: CASRQLAGWAQYF. The CDR3 coding sequence is TGTGCCAGCAGGCAACTAGCGGGCTGGGCCCAGTATTTT.

This chain joins TRBV19 and TRBJ2-5; TRBD1 matches 9 bases. CDR3 length: 15 residues. After removal of 3 bases from V and 5 bases from J, the junction contained 7 bases not matched to a gene. Germline V gene lookup returns CDR1 LNHDA and CDR2 SQIVND (reference sequence). Here the CDR3 DNA reads TGTGCCAGTAGTATGTCCGGGACAGGGCTCGAGACCCAGTACTTC. Its protein is CASSMSGTGLETQYF.

V is TRBV19 and J is TRBJ1-2, with 9 nucleotides matching TRBD1. Germline values: CDR1 LNHDA, CDR2 SQIVND (reference sequence). Trimming cost V 4 bases and J 0 bases; bases outside gene matches: 9. The CDR3 length is 17 residues. For the CDR3, the DNA is TGTGCCAGTAGTAGACCGGGACAGGGAATGGCTAACTATGGCTACACCTTC. This gives the protein CASSRPGQGMANYGYTF.

This sequence joins TRBV28 and TRBJ2-3, with a possible D match to TRBD1 (6 bases). This CDR3 region has 14 residues. Looked up from germline, CDR1 is MDHEN and CDR2 is SYDVKM. The V end was cut by 2 bases, the J end by 3 bases, with 9 bases between. The CDR3 loop reads CASSLERGTDTQYF. CDR3 nucleotide sequence: TGTGCCAGCAGTTTAGAGAGGGGGACAGATACGCAGTATTTT. Looking up the rest from reference TRBV28 and TRBJ2-3 gives the full variable domain: DVKVTQSSRYLVKRTGEKVFLECVQDMDHENMFWYRQDPGLGLRLIYFSYDVKMKEKGDIPEGYSVSREKKERFSLILESASTNQTSMYLCASSLERGTDTQYFGPGTRLTVL.

The rearrangement joins TRBV7-9 to TRBJ2-7, with D perhaps matching TRBD1 (6 bases). Deletions cut 4 bases from V and 1 base from J, with 14 bases between. The V gene's germline CDR1 is SEHNR and CDR2 FQNEAQ (reference sequence). This CDR3 is 15 amino acids long. The CDR3 coding sequence is TGTGCCAGCAGCTCCCTGGGGGACACTTCCTACGAGCAGTACTTC. Protein sequence: CASSSLGDTSYEQYF.

This sequence joins TRBV7-2 and TRBJ2-3; D is possibly TRBD2 (5 bases). Germline V CDR1 and CDR2: SGHTA, FQGNSA. This CDR3 region has 15 residues. The V end lost 5 bases, the J end lost 3 bases, and 15 bases lay between the germline ends. In DNA, the CDR3 is TGTGCCAGCAGCCGTCGGGCTAGAGGGACAGATACGCAGTATTTT. The encoded protein is CASSRRARGTDTQYF.

V is TRBV10-3 and J is TRBJ2-7; TRBD2 agrees at 10 bases. Germline trimming cut 0 bases from V and 2 bases from J; bases unmatched to any gene: 7. The germline V gene has CDR1 ENHRY and CDR2 SYGVKD. The length of the CDR3 is 17 residues. In nucleotides, the CDR3 is TGTGCCATCAGTGAGTCACCACTAGCGGGAATGCCCTACGAGCAGTACTTC. This translates into CAISESPLAGMPYEQYF.

The chain carries TRBV11-1 and TRBJ2-5; D is ambiguous. V was clipped by 2 bases and J by 1 base, with 23 bases between them. Germline-derived CDR1 and CDR2 are SGHAT and FQDESV (reference sequence). The CDR3 has 19 amino acids. CDR3 sequence reads: CASSLRGRSGGLLQETQYF. The CDR3 DNA is TGTGCCAGCAGCTTACGAGGACGTTCAGGTGGGCTGCTCCAAGAGACCCAGTACTTC.

Worth noting for this clone: This specimen includes other DNA sequences encoding the same CDR3. The chain combines TRBV6-1 with TRBJ1-5; 8 positions agree with TRBD1. Germline trimming cut 2 bases from V and 5 bases from J; bases unmatched to any gene: 5. Germline V gives CDR1 MNHNS, CDR2 SASEGT. The CDR3 covers 15 residues. The CDR3 loop reads CASSESGGRDQPQHF. In nucleotides, the CDR3 is TGTGCCAGCAGTGAATCAGGGGGCAGGGATCAGCCCCAGCATTTT.

In DNA, the CDR3 is TGCAGCGTTGAGAAGTACCTGCGGGAGGGCCTTGGTGAGCAGTTCTTC. It codes for CSVEKYLREGLGEQFF. The chain is built from TRBV29-1 and TRBJ2-1; 9 nucleotides agree with TRBD2. The CDR3 loop spans 16 amino acids. Unmatched junction bases numbered 15, after V lost 3 bases and J lost 9 bases. From germline, CDR1 is SQVTM and CDR2 ANQGSEA.

The chain has TRBV2 and TRBJ2-6; D is possibly TRBD2 (5 bases). From germline, CDR1 is SNHLY and CDR2 FYNNEI. This CDR3 has 14 residues. Trimming took 9 bases from V and 0 from J, leaving 9 bases between them. CDR3 bases: TGTGCCAGTCGGGGTTCCTCTGGGGCCAACGTCCTGACTTTC. The encoded protein is CASRGSSGANVLTF.

The chain links TRBV19 to TRBJ2-1, with 8 nucleotides matching TRBD1. The ends lost 3 bases at V and 8 bases at J; junction bases unmatched: 9. The CDR3 has 15 residues. The germline V gene encodes CDR1 LNHDA and CDR2 SQIVND (reference sequence). The CDR3 protein is CASSMQGARFDEQFF. The CDR3 coding sequence is TGTGCCAGTAGTATGCAGGGGGCGAGGTTCGATGAGCAGTTCTTC.

The chain employs TRBV4-1 and TRBJ1-5; TRBD1 matches 8 bases. The CDR3 has 16 amino acids. Per germline, CDR1 MGHRA and CDR2 YSYEKL. V lost 2 bases to trimming and J lost 6 bases; unmatched junction nucleotides: 9. CDR3: CASSQLLRGRSQPQHF. In DNA, the CDR3 is TGCGCCAGCAGCCAACTCCTCAGGGGGCGTAGTCAGCCCCAGCATTTT.

The V call is TRBV2, the J call TRBJ2-5; the D is unclear. The germline gives CDR1 SNHLY, CDR2 FYNNEI. The CDR3 is 13 residues long. V lost 5 bases, J lost 2 bases, and 9 bases lay in between. CDR3 sequence (DNA): TGTGCCAGCAGTCCCAAGGGACAAGAGACCCAGTACTTC. Translation: CASSPKGQETQYF.